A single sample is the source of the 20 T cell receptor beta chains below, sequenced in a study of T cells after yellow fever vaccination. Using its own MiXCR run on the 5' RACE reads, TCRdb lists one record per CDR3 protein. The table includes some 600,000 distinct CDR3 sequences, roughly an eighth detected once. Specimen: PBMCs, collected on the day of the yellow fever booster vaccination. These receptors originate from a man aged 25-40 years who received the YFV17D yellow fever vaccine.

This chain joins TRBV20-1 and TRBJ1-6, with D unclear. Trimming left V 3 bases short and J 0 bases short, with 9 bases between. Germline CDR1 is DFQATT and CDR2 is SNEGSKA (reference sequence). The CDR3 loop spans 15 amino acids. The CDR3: CSASDTVSYNSPLHF. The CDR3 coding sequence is TGCAGTGCTAGTGACACTGTCTCCTATAATTCACCCCTCCACTTT.

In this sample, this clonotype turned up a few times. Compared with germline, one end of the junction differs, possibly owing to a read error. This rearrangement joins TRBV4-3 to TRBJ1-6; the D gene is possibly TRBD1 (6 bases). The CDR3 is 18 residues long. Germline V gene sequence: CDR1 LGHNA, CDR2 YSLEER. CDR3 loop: CPSSQNGAPGQYNSPLHF. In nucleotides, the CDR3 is TGCCCCAGCAGCCAAAATGGCGCCCCGGGACAATATAATTCACCCCTCCACTTT.

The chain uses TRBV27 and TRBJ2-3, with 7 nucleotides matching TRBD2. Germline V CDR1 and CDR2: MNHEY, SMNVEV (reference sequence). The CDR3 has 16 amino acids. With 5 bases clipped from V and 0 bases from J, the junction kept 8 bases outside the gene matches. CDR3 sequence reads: CASSALASSSTDTQYF. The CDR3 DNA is TGTGCCAGCAGTGCACTAGCGAGCTCTAGCACAGATACGCAGTATTTT.

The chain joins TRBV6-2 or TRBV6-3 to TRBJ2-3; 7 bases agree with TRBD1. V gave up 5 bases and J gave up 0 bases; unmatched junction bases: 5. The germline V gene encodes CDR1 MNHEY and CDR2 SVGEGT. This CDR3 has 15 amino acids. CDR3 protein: CASSQDRISTDTQYF. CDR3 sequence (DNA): TGTGCCAGCAGTCAGGACAGGATTAGCACAGATACGCAGTATTTT.

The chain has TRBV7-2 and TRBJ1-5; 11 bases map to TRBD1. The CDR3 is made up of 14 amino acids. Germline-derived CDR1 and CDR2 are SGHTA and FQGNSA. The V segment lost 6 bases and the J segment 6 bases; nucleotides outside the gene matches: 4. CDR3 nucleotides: TGTGCCAGCAGTGCCGGGACAGGGGGTCAGCCCCAGCATTTT. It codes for CASSAGTGGQPQHF.

The chain's CDR3 is CSARDGTDNYGYTF. CDR3 bases: TGCAGTGCTAGAGATGGGACAGACAACTATGGCTACACCTTC. The V gene is TRBV20-1, the J gene TRBJ1-2, with 7 positions matching TRBD1. Per the germline V gene, CDR1 is DFQATT and CDR2 is SNEGSKA (reference sequence). Trimming at V came to 0 bases and at J to 2 bases, leaving 3 bases not matched to a gene. This CDR3 has 14 residues.

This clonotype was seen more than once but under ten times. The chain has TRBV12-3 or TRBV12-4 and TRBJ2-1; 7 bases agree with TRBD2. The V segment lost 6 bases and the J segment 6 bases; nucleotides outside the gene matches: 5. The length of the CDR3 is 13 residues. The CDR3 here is CASRPWGGNEQFF. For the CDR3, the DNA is TGTGCCAGCAGACCGTGGGGGGGCAATGAGCAGTTCTTC.

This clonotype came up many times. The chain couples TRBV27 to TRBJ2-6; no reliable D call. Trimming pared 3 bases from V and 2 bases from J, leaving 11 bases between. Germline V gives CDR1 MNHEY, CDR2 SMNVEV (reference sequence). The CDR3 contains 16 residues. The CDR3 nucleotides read TGTGCCAGCAGTTTTTTTGGGGTAGCTGGGGCCAACGTCCTGACTTTC. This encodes CASSFFGVAGANVLTF. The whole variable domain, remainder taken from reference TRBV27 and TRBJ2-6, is EAQVTQNPRYLITVTGKKLTVTCSQNMNHEYMSWYRQDPGLGLRQIYYSMNVEVTDKGDVPEGYKVSRKEKRNFPLILESPSPNQTSLYFCASSFFGVAGANVLTFGAGSRLTVL.

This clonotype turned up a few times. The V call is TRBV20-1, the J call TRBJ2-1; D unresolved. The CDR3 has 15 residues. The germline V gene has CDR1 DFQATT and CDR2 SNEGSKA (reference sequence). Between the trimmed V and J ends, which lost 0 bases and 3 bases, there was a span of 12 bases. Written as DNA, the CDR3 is TGCAGTGCTAGAGATTCATCTGGACGCTACAATGAGCAGTTCTTC. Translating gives CSARDSSGRYNEQFF.

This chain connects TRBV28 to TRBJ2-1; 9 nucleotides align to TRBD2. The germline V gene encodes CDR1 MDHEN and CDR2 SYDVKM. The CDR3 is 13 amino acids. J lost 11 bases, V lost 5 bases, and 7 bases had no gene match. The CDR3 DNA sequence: TGTGCCAGCAGTCTGGGGGCGGGAGGGAAGCAGTTCTTC. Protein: CASSLGAGGKQFF.

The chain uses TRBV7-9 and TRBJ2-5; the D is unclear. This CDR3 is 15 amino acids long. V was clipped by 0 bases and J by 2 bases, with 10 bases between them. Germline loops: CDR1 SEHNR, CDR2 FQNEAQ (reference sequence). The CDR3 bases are TGTGCCAGCAGCTTAGCATACGGAAAGCAAGAGACCCAGTACTTC. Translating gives CASSLAYGKQETQYF.

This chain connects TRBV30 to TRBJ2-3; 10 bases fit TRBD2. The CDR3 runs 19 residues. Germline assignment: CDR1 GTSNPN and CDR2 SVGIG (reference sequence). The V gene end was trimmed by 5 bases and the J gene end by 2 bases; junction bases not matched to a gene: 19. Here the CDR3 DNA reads TGTGCCTGGCCGACTAGCGGGTCCTACAACCCGGGGGACACAGATACGCAGTATTTT. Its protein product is CAWPTSGSYNPGDTDTQYF. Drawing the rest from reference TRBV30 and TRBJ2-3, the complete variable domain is SQTIHQWPATLVQPVGSPLSLECTVEGTSNPNLYWYRQAAGRGLQLLFYSVGIGQISSEVPQNLSASRPQDRQFILSSKKLLLSDSGFYLCAWPTSGSYNPGDTDTQYFGPGTRLTVL.

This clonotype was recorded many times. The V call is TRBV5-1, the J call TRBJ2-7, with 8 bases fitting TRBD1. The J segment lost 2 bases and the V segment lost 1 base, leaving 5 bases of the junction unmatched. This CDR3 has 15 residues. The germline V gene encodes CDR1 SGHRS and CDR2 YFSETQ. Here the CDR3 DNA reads TGCGCCAGCAGCTTGACGGCAGGGGGCCCCTACGAGCAGTACTTC. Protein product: CASSLTAGGPYEQYF.

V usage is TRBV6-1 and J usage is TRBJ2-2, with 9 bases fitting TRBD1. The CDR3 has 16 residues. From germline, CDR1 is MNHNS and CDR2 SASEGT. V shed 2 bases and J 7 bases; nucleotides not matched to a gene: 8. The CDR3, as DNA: TGTGCCAGCAGTGAAAGCCCGGGACAGGGAATCGGGGAGCTGTTTTTT. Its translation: CASSESPGQGIGELFF.

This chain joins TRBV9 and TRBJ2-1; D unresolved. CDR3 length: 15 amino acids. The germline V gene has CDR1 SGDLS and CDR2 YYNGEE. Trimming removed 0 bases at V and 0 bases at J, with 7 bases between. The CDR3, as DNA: TGTGCCAGCAGCGTAGAACCTCACTCCTACAATGAGCAGTTCTTC. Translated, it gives CASSVEPHSYNEQFF.

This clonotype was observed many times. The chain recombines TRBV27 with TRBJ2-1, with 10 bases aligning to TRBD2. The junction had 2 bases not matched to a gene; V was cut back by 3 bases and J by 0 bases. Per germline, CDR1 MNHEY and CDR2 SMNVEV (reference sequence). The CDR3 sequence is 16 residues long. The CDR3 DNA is TGTGCCAGCAGTTTCTCTAGCGGGAGCTCCTACAATGAGCAGTTCTTC. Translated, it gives CASSFSSGSSYNEQFF.

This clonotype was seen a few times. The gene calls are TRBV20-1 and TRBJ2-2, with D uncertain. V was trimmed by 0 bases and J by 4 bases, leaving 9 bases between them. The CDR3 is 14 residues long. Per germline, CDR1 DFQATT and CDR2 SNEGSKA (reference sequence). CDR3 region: CSARDWRATGELFF. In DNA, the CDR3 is TGCAGTGCTAGAGATTGGCGAGCCACCGGGGAGCTGTTTTTT.

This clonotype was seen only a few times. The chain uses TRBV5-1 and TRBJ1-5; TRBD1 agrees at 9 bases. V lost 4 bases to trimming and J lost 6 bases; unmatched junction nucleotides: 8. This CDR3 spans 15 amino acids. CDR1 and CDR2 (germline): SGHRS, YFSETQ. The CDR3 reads CASSTGQGGSQPQHF. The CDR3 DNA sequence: TGCGCCAGCAGCACGGGACAGGGAGGTAGTCAGCCCCAGCATTTT. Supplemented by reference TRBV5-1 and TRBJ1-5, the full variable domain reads KAGVTQTPRYLIKTRGQQVTLSCSPISGHRSVSWYQQTPGQGLQFLFEYFSETQRNKGNFPGRFSGRQFSNSRSEMNVSTLELGDSALYLCASSTGQGGSQPQHFGDGTRLSIL.

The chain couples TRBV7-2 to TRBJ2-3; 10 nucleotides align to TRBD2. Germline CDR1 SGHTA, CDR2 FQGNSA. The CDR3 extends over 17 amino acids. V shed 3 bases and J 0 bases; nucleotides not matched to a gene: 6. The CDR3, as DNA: TGTGCCAGCAGCTTTCCCCGACTAGCGGGTAGCACAGATACGCAGTATTTT. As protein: CASSFPRLAGSTDTQYF.

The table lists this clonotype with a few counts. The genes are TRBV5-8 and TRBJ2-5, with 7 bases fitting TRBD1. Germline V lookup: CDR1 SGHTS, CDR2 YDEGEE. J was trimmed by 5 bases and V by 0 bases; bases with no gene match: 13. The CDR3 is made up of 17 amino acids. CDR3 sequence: CASSLGWDSGHGETQYF. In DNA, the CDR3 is TGTGCCAGCAGCTTGGGGTGGGACAGTGGTCATGGGGAGACCCAGTACTTC.